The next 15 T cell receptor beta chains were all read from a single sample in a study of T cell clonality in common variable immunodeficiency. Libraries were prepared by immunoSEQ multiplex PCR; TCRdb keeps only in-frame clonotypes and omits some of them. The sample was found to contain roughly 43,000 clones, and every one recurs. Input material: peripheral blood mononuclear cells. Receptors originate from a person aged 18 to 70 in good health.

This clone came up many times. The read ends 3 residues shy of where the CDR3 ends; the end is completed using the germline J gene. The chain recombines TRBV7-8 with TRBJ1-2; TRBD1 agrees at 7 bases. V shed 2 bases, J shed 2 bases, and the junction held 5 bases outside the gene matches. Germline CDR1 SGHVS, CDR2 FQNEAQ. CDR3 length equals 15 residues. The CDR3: CASSLLDRQNYGYTF. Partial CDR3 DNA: TGTGCCAGCAGCTTACTGGACAGGCAAAACTATGGC.

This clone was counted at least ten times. CDR3 in amino acids: CASSLGQGDVQPQHF. CDR3 DNA (partial): TGTGCCAGTAGTCTCGGACAGGGGGACGTTCAGCCC. This sequence joins TRBV19 and TRBJ1-5; 10 bases align to TRBD1. The CDR3 goes on 3 residues after the read ends, and that part is filled in from the germline J gene. V lost 5 bases to trimming and J lost 6 bases; unmatched junction nucleotides: 7. The germline V gene encodes CDR1 LNHDA and CDR2 SQIVND (reference sequence). This CDR3 region has 15 residues.

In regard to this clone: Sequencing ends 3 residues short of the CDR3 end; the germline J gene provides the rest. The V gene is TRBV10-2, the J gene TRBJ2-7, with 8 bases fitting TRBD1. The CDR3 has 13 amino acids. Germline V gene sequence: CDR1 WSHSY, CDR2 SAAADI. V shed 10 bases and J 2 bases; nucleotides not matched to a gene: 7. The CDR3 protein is CATSDRATYEQYF. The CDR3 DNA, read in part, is TGCGCCACATCGGACAGGGCGACCTACGAG.

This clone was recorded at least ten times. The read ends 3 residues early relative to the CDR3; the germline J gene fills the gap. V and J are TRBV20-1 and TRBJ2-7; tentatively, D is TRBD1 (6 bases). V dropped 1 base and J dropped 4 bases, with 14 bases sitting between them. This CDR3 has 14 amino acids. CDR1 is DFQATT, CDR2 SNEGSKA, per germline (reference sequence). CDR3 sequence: CSARVDRSGYEQYF. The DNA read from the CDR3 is TGCAGTGCTAGAGTAGACAGGAGTGGATACGAG.

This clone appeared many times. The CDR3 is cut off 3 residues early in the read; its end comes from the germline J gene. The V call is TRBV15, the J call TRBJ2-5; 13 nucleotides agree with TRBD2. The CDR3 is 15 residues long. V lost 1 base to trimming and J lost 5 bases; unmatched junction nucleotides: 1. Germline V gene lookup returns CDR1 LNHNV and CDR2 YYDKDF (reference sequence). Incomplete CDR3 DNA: TGTGCCACCAGCAGAGCGACTAGCGGGGGGGAGACC. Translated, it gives CATSRATSGGET. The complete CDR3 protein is CATSRATSGGETQYF.

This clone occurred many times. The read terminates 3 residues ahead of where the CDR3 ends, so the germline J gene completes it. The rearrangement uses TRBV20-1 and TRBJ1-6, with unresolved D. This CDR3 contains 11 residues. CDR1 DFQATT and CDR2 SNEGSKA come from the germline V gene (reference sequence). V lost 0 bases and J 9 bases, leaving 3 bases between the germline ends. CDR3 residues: CSARDVSPLHF. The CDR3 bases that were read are TGCAGTGCTAGAGACGTTTCACCC.

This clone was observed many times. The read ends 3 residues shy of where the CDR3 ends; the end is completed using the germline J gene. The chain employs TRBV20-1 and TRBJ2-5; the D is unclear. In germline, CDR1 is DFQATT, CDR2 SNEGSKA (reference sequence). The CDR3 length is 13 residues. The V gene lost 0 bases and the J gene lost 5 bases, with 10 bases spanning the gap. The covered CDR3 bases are TGCAGTGCTAGAGAGGCGGCTGAGGAGACC. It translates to CSAREAAEET. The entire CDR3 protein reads CSAREAAEETQYF.

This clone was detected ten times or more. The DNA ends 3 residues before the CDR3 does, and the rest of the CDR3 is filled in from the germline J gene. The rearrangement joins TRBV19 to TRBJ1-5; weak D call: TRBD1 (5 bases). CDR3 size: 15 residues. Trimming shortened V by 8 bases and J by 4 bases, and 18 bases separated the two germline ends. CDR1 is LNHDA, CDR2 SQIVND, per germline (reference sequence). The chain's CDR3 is CASSTGTYANQPQHF. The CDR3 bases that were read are TGTGCCAGTTCCACCGGGACTTATGCAAATCAGCCC.

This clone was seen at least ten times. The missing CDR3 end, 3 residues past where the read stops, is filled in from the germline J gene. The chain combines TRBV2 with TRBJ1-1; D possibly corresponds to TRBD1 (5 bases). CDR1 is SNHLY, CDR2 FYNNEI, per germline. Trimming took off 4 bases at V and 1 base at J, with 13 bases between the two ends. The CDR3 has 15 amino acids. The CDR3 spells CASSVRMGRNTEAFF. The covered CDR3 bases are TGTGCCAGCAGTGTTCGCATGGGGCGGAACACTGAA.

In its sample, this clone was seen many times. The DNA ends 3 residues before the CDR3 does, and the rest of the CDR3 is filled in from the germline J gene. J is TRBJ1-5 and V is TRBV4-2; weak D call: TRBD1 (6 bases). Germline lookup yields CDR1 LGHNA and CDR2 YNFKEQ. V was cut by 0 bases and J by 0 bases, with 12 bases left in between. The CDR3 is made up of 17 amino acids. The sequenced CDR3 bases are TGTGCCAGCAGCCAAGAAGAGCGGACAGCTAGCAATCAGCCC. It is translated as CASSQEERTASNQP. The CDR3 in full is CASSQEERTASNQPQHF.

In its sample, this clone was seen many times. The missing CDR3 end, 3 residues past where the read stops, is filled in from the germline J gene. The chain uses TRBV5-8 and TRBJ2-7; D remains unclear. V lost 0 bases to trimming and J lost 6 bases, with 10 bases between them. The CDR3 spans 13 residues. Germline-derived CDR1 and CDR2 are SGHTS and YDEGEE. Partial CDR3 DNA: TGTGCCAGCAGCTTGGCCGCGGTGCGCGAG. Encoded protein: CASSLAAVRE. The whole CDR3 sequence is CASSLAAVREQYF. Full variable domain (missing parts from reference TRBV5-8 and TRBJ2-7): EAGVTQSPTHLIKTRGQQATLRCSPISGHTSVYWYQQALGLGLQFLLWYDEGEERNRGNFPPRFSGRQFPNYSSELNVNALELEDSALYLCASSLAAVREQYFGPGTRLTVT.

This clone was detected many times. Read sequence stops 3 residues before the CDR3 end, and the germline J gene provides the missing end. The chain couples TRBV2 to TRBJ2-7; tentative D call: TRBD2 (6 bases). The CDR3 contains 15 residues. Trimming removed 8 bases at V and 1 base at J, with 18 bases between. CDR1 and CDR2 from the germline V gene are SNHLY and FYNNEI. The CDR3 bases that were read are TGTGCCAGCCGGGGACTTCAGGGAGAGTCCTACGAG. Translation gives CASRGLQGESYE. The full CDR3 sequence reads CASRGLQGESYEQYF. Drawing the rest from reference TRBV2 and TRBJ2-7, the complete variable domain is EPEVTQTPSHQVTQMGQEVILRCVPISNHLYFYWYRQILGQKVEFLVSFYNNEISEKSEIFDDQFSVERPDGSNFTLKIRSTKLEDSAMYFCASRGLQGESYEQYFGPGTRLTVT.

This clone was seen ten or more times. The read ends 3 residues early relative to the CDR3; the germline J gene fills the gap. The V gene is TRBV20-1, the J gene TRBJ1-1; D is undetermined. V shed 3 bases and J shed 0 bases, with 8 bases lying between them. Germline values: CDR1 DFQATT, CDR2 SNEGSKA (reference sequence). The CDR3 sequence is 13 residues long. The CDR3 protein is CSASSQMNTEAFF. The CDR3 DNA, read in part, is TGCAGTGCTAGTTCCCAAATGAACACTGAA.

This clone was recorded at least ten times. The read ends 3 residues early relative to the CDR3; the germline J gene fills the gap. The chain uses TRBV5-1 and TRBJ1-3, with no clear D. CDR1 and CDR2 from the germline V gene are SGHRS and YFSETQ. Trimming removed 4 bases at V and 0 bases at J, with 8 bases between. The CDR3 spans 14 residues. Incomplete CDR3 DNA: TGCGCCAGCAGCCTAGATACCTCTGGAAACACC. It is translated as CASSLDTSGNT. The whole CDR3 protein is CASSLDTSGNTIYF.

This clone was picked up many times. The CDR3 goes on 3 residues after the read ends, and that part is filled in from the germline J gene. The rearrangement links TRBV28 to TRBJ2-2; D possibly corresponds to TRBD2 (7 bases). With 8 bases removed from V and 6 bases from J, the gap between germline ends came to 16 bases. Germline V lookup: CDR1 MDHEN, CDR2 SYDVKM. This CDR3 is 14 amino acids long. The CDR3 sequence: CASGGAGVAGELFF. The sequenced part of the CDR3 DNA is TGTGCCAGCGGGGGGGCCGGAGTGGCCGGGGAG.